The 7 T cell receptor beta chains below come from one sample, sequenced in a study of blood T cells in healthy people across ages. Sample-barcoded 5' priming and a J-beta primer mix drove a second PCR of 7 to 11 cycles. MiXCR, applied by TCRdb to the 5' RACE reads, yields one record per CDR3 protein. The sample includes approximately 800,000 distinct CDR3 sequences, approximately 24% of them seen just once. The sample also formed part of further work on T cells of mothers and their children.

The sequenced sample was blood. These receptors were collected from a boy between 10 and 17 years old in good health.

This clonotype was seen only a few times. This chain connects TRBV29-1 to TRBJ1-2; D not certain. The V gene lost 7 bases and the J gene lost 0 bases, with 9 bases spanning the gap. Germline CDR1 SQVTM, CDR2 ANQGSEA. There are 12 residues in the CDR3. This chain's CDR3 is CSAEVANYGYTF. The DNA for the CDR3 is TGCAGCGCCGAGGTGGCTAACTATGGCTACACCTTC.

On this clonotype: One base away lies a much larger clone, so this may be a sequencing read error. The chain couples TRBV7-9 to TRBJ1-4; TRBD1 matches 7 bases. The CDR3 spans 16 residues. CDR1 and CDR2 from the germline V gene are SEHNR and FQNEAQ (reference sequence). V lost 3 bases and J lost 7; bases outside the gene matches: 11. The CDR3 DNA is TGTGCCAGCAGCTTGGGGACAGCCGGCGCTAGTGAAAAACTGTTTTTT. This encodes CASSLGTAGASEKLFF.

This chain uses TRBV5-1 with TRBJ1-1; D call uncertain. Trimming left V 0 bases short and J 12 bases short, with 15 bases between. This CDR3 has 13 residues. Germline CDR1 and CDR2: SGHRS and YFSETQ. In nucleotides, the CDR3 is TGCGCCAGCAGCTTGGCCGAGAGGCAGCCGACTTTCTTT. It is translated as CASSLAERQPTFF.

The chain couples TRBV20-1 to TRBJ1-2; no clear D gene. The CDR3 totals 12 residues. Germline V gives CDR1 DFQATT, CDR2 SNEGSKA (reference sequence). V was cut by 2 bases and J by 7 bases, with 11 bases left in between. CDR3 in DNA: TGCAGTGCTAGACTTACGGTTGCTGGCTACACCTTC. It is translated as CSARLTVAGYTF.

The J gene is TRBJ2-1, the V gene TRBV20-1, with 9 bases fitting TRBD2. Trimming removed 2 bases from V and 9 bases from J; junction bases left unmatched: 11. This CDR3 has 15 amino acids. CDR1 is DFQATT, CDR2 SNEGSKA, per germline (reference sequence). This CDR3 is CSARPAGGVFFEQFF. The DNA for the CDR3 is TGCAGTGCTAGACCGGCGGGGGGGGTGTTCTTTGAGCAGTTCTTC.

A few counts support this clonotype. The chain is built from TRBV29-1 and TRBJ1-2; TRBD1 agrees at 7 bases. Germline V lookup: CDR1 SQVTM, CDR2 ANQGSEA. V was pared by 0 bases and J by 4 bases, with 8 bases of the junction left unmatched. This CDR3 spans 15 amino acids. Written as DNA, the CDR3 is TGCAGCGTTGAAGAGTTCGGGACAGCTATCTATGGCTACACCTTC. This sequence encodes CSVEEFGTAIYGYTF.

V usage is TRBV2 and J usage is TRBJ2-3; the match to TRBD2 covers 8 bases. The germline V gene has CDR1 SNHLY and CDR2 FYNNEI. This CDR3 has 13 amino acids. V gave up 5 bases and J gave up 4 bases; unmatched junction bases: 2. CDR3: CASSTGGADTQYF. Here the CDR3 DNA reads TGTGCCAGCAGTACGGGGGGGGCAGATACGCAGTATTTT.